This TCR beta chain was retrieved from a study of OX40 agonist ivuxolimab in advanced cancers. Study-wide context: Patients were given ivuxolimab, an antibody that agonizes OX40 (CD134). Around 40% of patients had received prior checkpoint inhibitor therapy. Study observations and caveats: Among expanded peripheral T cells, antigen specificity went undetermined.

Blood samples were obtained at baseline, cycle 4 day 1, and cycle 7 day 1. Sequenced by immunoSEQ multiplex PCR; TCRdb stores in-frame clones only, minus some. This table has around 42,000 clones, roughly 88% appearing once. This clone was picked up one time. The antigen is not known. V shed 3 bases and J shed 4 bases, with 15 bases lying between them. The V gene's germline CDR1 is MDHEN and CDR2 SYDVKM. The CDR3 is 16 amino acids. The chain uses TRBV28 and TRBJ2-2; no definite D call. Sequences were derived from CD4+ or CD8+ T cells sorted from blood, sampled in a trial of the OX40 agonist ivuxolimab. This clonotype was sampled from an adult with an advanced solid tumor such as melanoma, head and neck, liver or kidney cancer. The CDR3 loop reads CASSLRSLDFTGELFF. The DNA of the CDR3 is TGTGCCAGCAGTTTGAGGTCTCTAGATTTCACCGGGGAGCTGTTTTTT.